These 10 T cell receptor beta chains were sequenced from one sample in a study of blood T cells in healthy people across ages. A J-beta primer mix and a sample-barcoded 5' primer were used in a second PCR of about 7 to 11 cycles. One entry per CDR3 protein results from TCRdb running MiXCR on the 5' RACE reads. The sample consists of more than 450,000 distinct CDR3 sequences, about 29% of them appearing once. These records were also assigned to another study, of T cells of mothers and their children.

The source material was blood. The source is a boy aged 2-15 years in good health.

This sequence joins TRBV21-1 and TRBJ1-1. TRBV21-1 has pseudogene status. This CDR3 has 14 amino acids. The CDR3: CASALDLENTEAFF. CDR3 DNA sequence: TGTGCCAGCGCTCTCGACCTAGAGAACACTGAAGCTTTCTTT.

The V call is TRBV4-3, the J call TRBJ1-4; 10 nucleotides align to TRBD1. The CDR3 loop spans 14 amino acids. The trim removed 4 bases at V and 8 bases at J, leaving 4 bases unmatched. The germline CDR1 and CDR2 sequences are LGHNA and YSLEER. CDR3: CASSRGQGKEKLFF. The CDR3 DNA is TGCGCCAGCAGCCGGGGACAGGGGAAAGAAAAACTGTTTTTT.

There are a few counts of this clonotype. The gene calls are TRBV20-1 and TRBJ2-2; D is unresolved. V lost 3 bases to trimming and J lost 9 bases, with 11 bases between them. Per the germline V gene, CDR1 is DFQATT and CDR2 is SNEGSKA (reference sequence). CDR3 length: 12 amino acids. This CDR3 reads CSARDPSRELFF. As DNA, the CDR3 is TGCAGTGCTAGGGATCCGAGTAGGGAGCTGTTTTTT.

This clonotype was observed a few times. The CDR3 DNA sequence: TGTGCCAGCAGTTACTCCCTGGACAGGGGCCAGCCCCAGCATTTT. It specifies CASSYSLDRGQPQHF. V is TRBV6-5 and J is TRBJ1-5; 9 nucleotides match TRBD1. CDR1 MNHEY and CDR2 SVGAGI come from the germline V gene. CDR3 length: 15 amino acids. J was trimmed by 7 bases and V by 0 bases; bases with no gene match: 4.

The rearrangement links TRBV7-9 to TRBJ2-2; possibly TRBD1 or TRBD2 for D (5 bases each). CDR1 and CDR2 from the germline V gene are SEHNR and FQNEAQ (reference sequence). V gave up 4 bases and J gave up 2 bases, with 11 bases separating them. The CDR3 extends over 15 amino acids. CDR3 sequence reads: CASSWGTVNTGELFF. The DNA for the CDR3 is TGTGCCAGCAGCTGGGGGACGGTAAACACCGGGGAGCTGTTTTTT.

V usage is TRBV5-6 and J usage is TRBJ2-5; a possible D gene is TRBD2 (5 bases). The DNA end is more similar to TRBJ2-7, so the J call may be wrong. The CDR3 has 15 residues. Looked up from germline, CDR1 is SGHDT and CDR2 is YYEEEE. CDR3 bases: TGTGCCAGCAGCTTGGGGACTGGTCCTCCCAACGAGCAGTACTTC. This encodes CASSLGTGPPNEQYF.

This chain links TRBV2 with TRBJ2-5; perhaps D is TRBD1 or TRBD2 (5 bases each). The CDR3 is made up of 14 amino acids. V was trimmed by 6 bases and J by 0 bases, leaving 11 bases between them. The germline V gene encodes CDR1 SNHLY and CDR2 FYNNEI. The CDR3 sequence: CASSRGPNQETQYF. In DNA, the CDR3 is TGTGCCAGCAGCCGGGGCCCCAACCAAGAGACCCAGTACTTC.

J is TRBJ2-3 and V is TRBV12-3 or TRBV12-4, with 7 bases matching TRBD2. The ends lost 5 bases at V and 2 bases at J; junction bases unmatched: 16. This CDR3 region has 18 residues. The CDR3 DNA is TGTGCCAGCAGTCCTTTTGGTGAAGGACTAGGAACCACAGATACGCAGTATTTT. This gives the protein CASSPFGEGLGTTDTQYF.

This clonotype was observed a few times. The CDR3 sequence: CASSQDPGVNEQFF. The CDR3 DNA reads TGCGCCAGCAGCCAAGACCCCGGTGTCAATGAGCAGTTCTTC. The V call is TRBV4-3, the J call TRBJ2-1; D is uncertain. Germline V gene data show CDR1 as LGHNA and CDR2 as YSLEER. Trimming removed 0 bases from V and 6 bases from J, with 9 bases in between. This CDR3 has 14 amino acids.

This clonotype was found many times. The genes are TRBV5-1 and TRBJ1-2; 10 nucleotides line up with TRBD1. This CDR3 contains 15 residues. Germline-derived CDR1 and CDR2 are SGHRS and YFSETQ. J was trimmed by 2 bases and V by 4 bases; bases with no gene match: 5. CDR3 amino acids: CASSPTDRGNYGYTF. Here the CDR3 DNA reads TGCGCCAGCAGCCCGACGGACAGGGGGAACTATGGCTACACCTTC.